Each of the 5 T cell receptor beta chains below was sequenced from the same sample in a study of T cell responses to AZD1222 COVID-19 vaccine. The data were produced by immunoSEQ multiplex PCR, yet TCRdb's version contains in-frame clones alone and is incomplete. The table shows roughly 53,000 clones, with approximately 84% occurring only once. The sample consisted of peripheral blood, taken on day 0 of AZD1222 vaccination. The receptors here all came from an adult in good health.

The chain combines TRBV2 with TRBJ1-5; the D is unclear. The CDR3 runs to 14 residues. V dropped 1 base and J dropped 7 bases, with 11 bases sitting between them. Looked up from germline, CDR1 is SNHLY and CDR2 is FYNNEI. The CDR3 DNA sequence: TGTGCCAGCAGTGAAGGTAGGGTTGGGCAGCCCCAGCATTTT. Amino acids: CASSEGRVGQPQHF. The full variable domain, rest sourced from reference TRBV2 and TRBJ1-5, is EPEVTQTPSHQVTQMGQEVILRCVPISNHLYFYWYRQILGQKVEFLVSFYNNEISEKSEIFDDQFSVERPDGSNFTLKIRSTKLEDSAMYFCASSEGRVGQPQHFGDGTRLSIL.

The V gene is TRBV6-5, the J gene TRBJ2-1, with TRBD1 identical over 10 bases. There are 14 residues in the CDR3. The V gene's germline CDR1 is MNHEY and CDR2 SVGAGI. Germline trimming cut 6 bases from V and 6 bases from J; bases unmatched to any gene: 5. The CDR3 protein is CASRGTGVANEQFF. The CDR3 nucleotides are TGTGCCAGCAGAGGGACAGGGGTAGCCAATGAGCAGTTCTTC.

This clone turned up a few times. V and J are TRBV6-2 or TRBV6-3 and TRBJ1-1; D uncertain. The CDR3 extends over 12 amino acids. Germline CDR1 and CDR2: MNHEY and SVGEGT. The V end lost 5 bases, the J end lost 11 bases, and 15 bases lay between the germline ends. As DNA, the CDR3 is TGTGCCAGCAGTACCGAGGTCCGGGCGGCTTTCTTT. Amino acids: CASSTEVRAAFF.

The genes are TRBV5-4 and TRBJ1-4, with a tentative D call TRBD1 (6 bases). The CDR3 length is 17 residues. Germline-derived CDR1 and CDR2 are SGHNT and YYREEE (reference sequence). Trimming left V 4 bases short and J 3 bases short, with 19 bases between. CDR3 protein: CASSDGGRWGSNEKLFF. CDR3 bases: TGTGCCAGCAGCGATGGGGGCAGGTGGGGCTCTAATGAAAAACTGTTTTTT.

In this sample, this clone turned up a few times. The J gene is TRBJ2-7, the V gene TRBV28, with D perhaps given as TRBD1 or TRBD2 (5 bases each). Germline CDR1 reads MDHEN; CDR2 reads SYDVKM. V was cut by 3 bases and J by 3 bases, with 12 bases left in between. This CDR3 has 14 amino acids. The chain's CDR3 is CASSLRDPGYEQYF. CDR3 coding DNA: TGTGCCAGCAGTTTGAGGGACCCAGGCTACGAGCAGTACTTC.